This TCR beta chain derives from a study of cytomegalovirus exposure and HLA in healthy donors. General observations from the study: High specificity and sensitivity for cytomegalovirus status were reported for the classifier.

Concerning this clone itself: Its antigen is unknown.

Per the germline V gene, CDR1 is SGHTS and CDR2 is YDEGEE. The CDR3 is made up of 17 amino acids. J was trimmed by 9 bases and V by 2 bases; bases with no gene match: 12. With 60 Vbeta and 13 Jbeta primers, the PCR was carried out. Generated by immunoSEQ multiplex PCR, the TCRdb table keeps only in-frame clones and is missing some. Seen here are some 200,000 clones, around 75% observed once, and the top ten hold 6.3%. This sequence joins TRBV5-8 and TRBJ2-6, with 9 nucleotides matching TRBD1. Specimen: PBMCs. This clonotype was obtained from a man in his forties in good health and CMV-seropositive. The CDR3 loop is CASSFLGQGGGVNVLTF. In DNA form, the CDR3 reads TGTGCCAGCAGCTTCCTGGGACAGGGAGGTGGAGTCAACGTCCTGACTTTC.